These 29 T cell receptor beta chains were sequenced from one sample in a study of blood T cell repertoires in COVID-19. Generated by immunoSEQ multiplex PCR, the TCRdb table keeps only in-frame clones and is missing some. There are more than 90,000 clones in the sample; approximately 84% occur only once, and 24% lies in the top ten. The material sequenced was peripheral blood. All receptors derive from a human donor in a cohort sampled during active COVID-19.

The chain joins TRBV5-1 to TRBJ2-5; possible D gene TRBD2, 6 bases. This CDR3 contains 15 residues. V dropped 3 bases and J dropped 9 bases, with 21 bases sitting between them. In germline, CDR1 is SGHRS, CDR2 YFSETQ. The CDR3 protein is CASSSRTLPGEAQYF. The CDR3 nucleotides are TGCGCCAGCAGCTCAAGGACGTTACCTGGGGAGGCCCAGTACTTC.

The chain combines TRBV6-4 with TRBJ1-5, with 9 bases identical to TRBD1. CDR1 and CDR2 (germline): MRHNA, SNTAGT. V lost 5 bases and J lost 7; bases outside the gene matches: 6. The CDR3 totals 14 residues. DNA for the CDR3: TGTGCCAGCAGTTCCGGGACAGGGTTACAGCCCCAGCATTTT. Protein: CASSSGTGLQPQHF.

This sequence joins TRBV4-1 and TRBJ1-2; 12 nucleotides line up with TRBD1. From germline, CDR1 is MGHRA and CDR2 YSYEKL. The CDR3 covers 17 residues. V lost 1 base, J lost 3 bases, and 6 bases stayed unmatched. The CDR3 loop reads CASSQGGQGAPYYGYTF. As DNA, the CDR3 is TGCGCCAGCAGCCAAGGGGGACAGGGGGCCCCCTACTATGGCTACACCTTC.

This chain links TRBV5-1 with TRBJ1-1; TRBD1 matches 9 bases. CDR3 length: 19 residues. Trimming cost V 4 bases and J 0 bases; bases outside gene matches: 16. Germline loops: CDR1 SGHRS, CDR2 YFSETQ. The CDR3 DNA is TGCGCCAGCAGCCTGTCCAAGGACAGGGGACAGACCATGAACACTGAAGCTTTCTTT. Translation: CASSLSKDRGQTMNTEAFF.

V gene TRBV5-5 combines with J gene TRBJ2-2, with D possibly matching TRBD1 (5 bases). CDR1 SGHKS and CDR2 YYEKEE come from the germline V gene (reference sequence). The CDR3 has 14 residues. V was cut by 3 bases and J by 1 base, with 7 bases left in between. The CDR3: CASSSQGNTGELFF. CDR3 DNA: TGTGCCAGCAGCTCCCAGGGGAACACCGGGGAGCTGTTTTTT.

The genes are TRBV5-4 and TRBJ1-2, with D possibly being TRBD1 (5 bases). The CDR3 has 15 residues. Germline V gene data show CDR1 as SGHNT and CDR2 as YYREEE (reference sequence). The V and J ends lost 2 bases and 3 bases respectively, with 14 bases between them. Written as DNA, the CDR3 is TGTGCCAGCAGCTTAGACACACAAGGGGACTATGGCTACACCTTC. It specifies CASSLDTQGDYGYTF. Drawing the rest from reference TRBV5-4 and TRBJ1-2, the complete variable domain is ETGVTQSPTHLIKTRGQQVTLRCSSQSGHNTVSWYQQALGQGPQFIFQYYREEENGRGNFPPRFSGLQFPNYSSELNVNALELDDSALYLCASSLDTQGDYGYTFGSGTRLTVV.

V gene TRBV11-2 combines with J gene TRBJ1-4, with a weak D call TRBD1 (6 bases). CDR3 length: 14 amino acids. Trimming stripped 8 bases from V and 0 bases from J, with 10 bases between. Per germline, CDR1 SGHAT and CDR2 FQNNGV. Here the CDR3 reads CASAAGATNEKLFF. In DNA, the CDR3 is TGTGCCAGCGCCGCAGGGGCAACTAATGAAAAACTGTTTTTT.

V is TRBV14 and J is TRBJ2-4; possible D gene TRBD2, 6 bases. CDR1 and CDR2 from the germline V gene are SGHDN and FVKESK. Trimming took 4 bases from V and 0 from J, leaving 10 bases between them. This CDR3 is built from 15 residues. The CDR3 sequence: CASSPDGGAKNIQYF. CDR3 DNA sequence: TGTGCCAGCAGCCCGGACGGGGGAGCCAAAAACATTCAGTACTTC.

With respect to this clone: One end of the junction does not line up with germline, which may come from a read error. The chain links TRBV3-1 (or the pseudogene TRBV3-2) to TRBJ1-4; D ambiguous. Germline CDR1 and CDR2: LGHDT and YNNKEL (reference sequence). This CDR3 is 11 amino acids long. CDR3: CASSHARILVF. In DNA form, the CDR3 reads TGTGCCAGCAGCCATGCTAGGATTTTAGTTTTT.

The genes are TRBV2 and TRBJ2-5; TRBD1 aligns across 7 bases. J lost 1 base, V lost 6 bases, and 5 bases had no gene match. The V gene's germline CDR1 is SNHLY and CDR2 FYNNEI. The CDR3 runs 14 residues. The CDR3 sequence: CASSPTGFQETQYF. CDR3 coding DNA: TGTGCCAGCAGCCCGACAGGGTTCCAAGAGACCCAGTACTTC.

The V and J genes are TRBV4-1 and TRBJ2-1; the match to TRBD2 covers 8 bases. Germline trimming cut 1 base from V and 9 bases from J; bases unmatched to any gene: 11. This CDR3 comprises 16 residues. Germline lookup yields CDR1 MGHRA and CDR2 YSYEKL. In DNA, the CDR3 is TGCGCCAGCAGCCAAGGGGGACTAGTGCCCCCGCCTGAGCAGTTCTTC. It is translated as CASSQGGLVPPPEQFF.

This chain joins TRBV28 and TRBJ1-5, with TRBD1 matching over 8 bases. Germline trimming cut 4 bases from V and 3 bases from J; bases unmatched to any gene: 14. This CDR3 has 18 amino acids. Germline V gives CDR1 MDHEN, CDR2 SYDVKM. The CDR3 spells CASSSDRAVGLINQPQHF. The CDR3 nucleotides are TGTGCCAGCAGTTCGGACAGGGCCGTAGGGTTGATCAATCAGCCCCAGCATTTT.

The J gene is TRBJ2-1, the V gene TRBV15, with 9 bases identical to TRBD2. CDR3 size: 15 residues. CDR1 is LNHNV and CDR2 is YYDKDF in the germline V gene (reference sequence). Trimming took 3 bases from V and 6 from J; bases not matched to a gene: 6. The CDR3, as DNA: TGTGCCACCAGCAGTATAGCGGGAGTCGCCAATGAGCAGTTCTTC. It is translated as CATSSIAGVANEQFF. Complete variable domain (other parts from reference TRBV15 and TRBJ2-1): DAMVIQNPRYQVTQFGKPVTLSCSQTLNHNVMYWYQQKSSQAPKLLFHYYDKDFNNEADTPDNFQSRRPNTSFCFLDIRSPGLGDTAMYLCATSSIAGVANEQFFGPGTRLTVL.

The chain couples TRBV5-1 to TRBJ2-1; tentative D call: TRBD1 (6 bases). Deletions cut 3 bases from V and 0 bases from J, with 10 bases between. CDR3 length: 15 amino acids. Per the germline V gene, CDR1 is SGHRS and CDR2 is YFSETQ. The CDR3 region has the DNA TGCGCCAGCAGCTCAACAGGGAACTCCTACAATGAGCAGTTCTTC. As protein: CASSSTGNSYNEQFF.

The chain joins TRBV7-2 to TRBJ2-7; 9 positions match TRBD2. The germline CDR1 and CDR2 sequences are SGHTA and FQGNSA. The CDR3 spans 15 residues. The V and J ends lost 4 bases and 3 bases, in that order; junction bases with no gene match: 7. Here the CDR3 DNA reads TGTGCCAGCAGCTCAGGGGGTAGCGGGGGCTACGAGCAGTACTTC. Its translation is CASSSGGSGGYEQYF.

V usage is TRBV13 and J usage is TRBJ2-7; TRBD1 agrees at 8 bases. The CDR3 length is 14 residues. Germline V CDR1 and CDR2: PRHDT, FYEKMQ (reference sequence). Unmatched junction bases numbered 7, after V lost 5 bases and J lost 4 bases. The CDR3 nucleotides are TGTGCCAGCAGCGATAGGACAGGGACTTACGAGCAGTACTTC. This gives the protein CASSDRTGTYEQYF.

The chain recombines TRBV6-5 with TRBJ2-1; TRBD2 matches 9 bases. Looked up from germline, CDR1 is MNHEY and CDR2 is SVGAGI. With 1 base clipped from V and 7 bases from J, the junction kept 8 bases outside the gene matches. This CDR3 has 16 amino acids. For the CDR3, the DNA is TGTGCCAGCAGTTACTTTAGCGGGAGAGGAAGGAATGAGCAGTTCTTC. Translated, it gives CASSYFSGRGRNEQFF.

This chain joins TRBV28 and TRBJ1-6, with 8 bases matching TRBD1. J gave up 7 bases and V 0 bases, and 5 bases lay outside the gene matches. This CDR3 contains 16 residues. Per the germline V gene, CDR1 is MDHEN and CDR2 is SYDVKM. The CDR3 is CASSLWAGGVNSPLHF. For the CDR3, the DNA is TGTGCCAGCAGTTTATGGGCAGGGGGCGTCAATTCACCCCTCCACTTT. Together with reference TRBV28 and TRBJ1-6, the CDR3 gives the full variable domain: DVKVTQSSRYLVKRTGEKVFLECVQDMDHENMFWYRQDPGLGLRLIYFSYDVKMKEKGDIPEGYSVSREKKERFSLILESASTNQTSMYLCASSLWAGGVNSPLHFGNGTRLTVT.

The chain couples TRBV19 to TRBJ2-3; TRBD2 might be the D (6 bases). The CDR3 runs 16 residues. Germline CDR1 reads LNHDA; CDR2 reads SQIVND (reference sequence). V gave up 3 bases and J gave up 1 base, with 14 bases separating them. CDR3 DNA sequence: TGTGCCAGTAGTATCGAACGGGGGACGGGCACAGATACGCAGTATTTT. Translation gives CASSIERGTGTDTQYF.

The V gene is TRBV19, the J gene TRBJ2-5, with 9 bases aligning to TRBD2. This CDR3 is 14 amino acids long. Trimming cost V 5 bases and J 5 bases; bases outside gene matches: 6. CDR1 LNHDA and CDR2 SQIVND come from the germline V gene (reference sequence). CDR3: CASSPRGGVETQYF. The CDR3 DNA reads as TGTGCCAGTAGTCCGCGGGGGGGCGTCGAGACCCAGTACTTC.

CDR3 in DNA: TGCAGCGTTGGTGGACTAGCGGGAGGGCCGAGCACCGGGGAGCTGTTTTTT. This sequence encodes CSVGGLAGGPSTGELFF. This chain joins TRBV29-1 and TRBJ2-2; 15 positions agree with TRBD2. The CDR3 has 17 amino acids. The V gene end was trimmed by 4 bases and the J gene end by 4 bases; junction bases not matched to a gene: 7. The V gene's germline CDR1 is SQVTM and CDR2 ANQGSEA.

The chain uses TRBV28 and TRBJ2-7; 10 nucleotides line up with TRBD2. This CDR3 is built from 14 residues. The V segment lost 6 bases and the J segment 1 base; nucleotides outside the gene matches: 3. CDR1 is MDHEN, CDR2 SYDVKM, per germline. The CDR3 reads CASRSTSGSYEQYF. CDR3 DNA: TGTGCCAGCAGGTCGACTAGCGGGTCCTACGAGCAGTACTTC.

Only a few counts were recorded for this clone. V gene TRBV4-3 combines with J gene TRBJ1-3, with D perhaps matching TRBD1 (5 bases). Looked up from germline, CDR1 is LGHNA and CDR2 is YSLEER. The CDR3 contains 17 residues. Trimming stripped 0 bases from V and 4 bases from J, with 16 bases between. CDR3 nucleotides: TGCGCCAGCAGCCAAGATCACGGGCAGGGAATAGGAAACACCATATATTTT. It translates to CASSQDHGQGIGNTIYF.

This clone was recorded only once. J is TRBJ2-5 and V is TRBV7-2, with TRBD2 identical over 10 bases. Germline lookup yields CDR1 SGHTA and CDR2 FQGNSA. V shed 7 bases and J 2 bases; nucleotides not matched to a gene: 7. The CDR3 sequence is 15 residues long. Written as DNA, the CDR3 is TGTGCCAGCACCAATAGCGGGGGGAGGCAAGAGACCCAGTACTTC. It translates to CASTNSGGRQETQYF. The full variable domain, completed using reference TRBV7-2 and TRBJ2-5, is GAGVSQSPSNKVTEKGKDVELRCDPISGHTALYWYRQSLGQGLEFLIYFQGNSAPDKSGLPSDRFSAERTGGSVSTLTIQRTQQEDSAVYLCASTNSGGRQETQYFGPGTRLLVL.

The CDR3 region has the DNA TGTGCCAGCAGCCCTACTAGCGGGATCATCACGCAGTATTTT. Protein product: CASSPTSGIITQYF. This sequence joins TRBV3-1 (or the pseudogene TRBV3-2) and TRBJ2-3, with TRBD2 matching over 10 bases. V lost 4 bases to trimming and J lost 9 bases; unmatched junction nucleotides: 7. The CDR3 loop spans 14 amino acids. The germline V gene encodes CDR1 LGHDT and CDR2 YNNKEL (reference sequence).

This chain connects TRBV3-1 (or the pseudogene TRBV3-2) to TRBJ1-3, with 9 bases fitting TRBD1. Looked up from germline, CDR1 is LGHDT and CDR2 is YNNKEL (reference sequence). J gave up 4 bases and V 6 bases, and 10 bases lay outside the gene matches. The CDR3 has 16 amino acids. The CDR3 DNA reads as TGTGCCAGCAGTGGGACAGGGCTGGTCGGCGGAAACACCATATATTTT. Translated, it gives CASSGTGLVGGNTIYF.

The V call is TRBV6-1, the J call TRBJ2-7, with 10 bases lining up with TRBD1. The CDR3 runs 15 residues. Germline CDR1 is MNHNS and CDR2 is SASEGT. The J segment lost 2 bases and the V segment lost 2 bases, leaving 3 bases of the junction unmatched. CDR3 sequence: CASSEPGQGAYEQYF. In nucleotides, the CDR3 is TGTGCCAGCAGTGAACCCGGACAGGGGGCCTACGAGCAGTACTTC.

This chain connects TRBV11-2 to TRBJ2-7, with 8 bases lining up with TRBD2. V dropped 4 bases and J dropped 3; count of bases not matched to a gene: 2. This CDR3 has 13 residues. In germline, CDR1 is SGHAT, CDR2 FQNNGV. The CDR3 loop reads CASSSGTSYEQYF. In nucleotides, the CDR3 is TGTGCCAGCAGCTCCGGGACTAGCTACGAGCAGTACTTC.

V is TRBV2 and J is TRBJ1-5; the D is unclear. Germline V gives CDR1 SNHLY, CDR2 FYNNEI. Trimming shortened V by 5 bases and J by 3 bases, and 11 bases separated the two germline ends. This CDR3 has 14 residues. The CDR3 DNA is TGTGCCAGCAGTCTGGCCCTTTCCAATCAGCCCCAGCATTTT. This encodes CASSLALSNQPQHF.